This T cell receptor (beta chain) derives from a study of blood T cell repertoires in COVID-19 (dated by TCRdb to the early 2020s). Background for the entire study: Samples covering the acute and convalescent phases of COVID-19 were provided by collaborators in the United States, Italy and Spain. The prospective study material was composed of cDNA or gDNA derived from T cells, B-cell-depleted T cells, or PBMCs. Deeply sampled blood TCRbeta repertoires from subjects exposed to, actively infected with, or recovered from COVID-19 were included in the dataset. The repertoires were released in a freely available public database meant as a resource for research on the immune response to SARS-CoV-2. The samples were drawn from the first 160 participants of the ongoing ImmuneRACE study and from about 1,200 subjects provided by 6 global collaborators. Nearly every sample came with metadata listing a de-identified subject ID, COVID-19 status, age in years and sex. Where available, HLA class I and class II types were obtained from metadata supplied by the sample provider rather than from assay-based typing. What the research found in general, with its limitations: How much clinical and demographic metadata was included differed by source and by participant, and the metadata was provided uncurated.

Collaborating institutions collected whole blood in K2EDTA tubes following their own protocols. For TCRbeta analysis, collaborators shipped samples as frozen whole blood, isolated PBMCs, or DNA extracted from either of those sample types. CDR1 and CDR2, looked up from the germline V gene, are ENHRY and SYGVKD. V is reduced by 3 bases and J by 4 bases, leaving a spacing of 9 bases between them. Reading from cysteine to phenylalanine, the CDR3 counts 14 amino acids. The entry retains the CDR3 DNA only, 42 bases that are in frame from base 1. TCRbeta CDR3 regions were amplified from genomic DNA using the immunoSEQ Assay, a bias-controlled multiplex PCR. Per the original workflow: The number of nucleated cells in each sample was estimated from the amplification of reference gene primers within the assay. To quantify the absolute abundance of each unique TCRbeta CDR3 rearrangement, sequence reads were collapsed and filtered. For each sample, productive Simpson clonality was calculated as the square root of Simpson's diversity index across productive rearrangements. TCRdb re-hosts the immuneACCESS table, in-frame sequences only. Its copies lack some clones; in the studies checked, an unresolved V gene accounts for under half of them, and the cause for the rest is not known. That table is the source of V, J and clone size, and D and trimming were worked out from the DNA. The sample table contains 180,000 or so clones; only one count was recorded for 80% to 85% of them. The top ten constitute under 3% of the sample.

A remark on this clone: There is no known antigen for this receptor. No clone much larger than this one lies a single base away; base qualities are absent.

The TCR originated in a human donor with acute or convalescent COVID-19. The donor label of this sample is uncertain. In this chain, TRBV10-3 is recombined with TRBJ2-2; the D gene is perhaps TRBD1, from 6 matching bases. The sample taken for sequencing was peripheral blood. The CDR3 protein sequence reads: CAISDTGTTGELFF. The nucleotides read TGTGCCATCAGTGACACAGGGACCACCGGGGAGCTGTTTTTT.